Sequencing of this T cell receptor (beta chain) was carried out in a study of blood T cell repertoires in COVID-19. The germline CDR1 and CDR2 sequences are KGHDR and SFDVKD. The CDR3 sequence is 18 residues long. J lost 0 bases, V lost 5 bases, and 5 bases had no gene match. Clones were read by immunoSEQ multiplex PCR, and TCRdb kept only the in-frame ones, dropping some. The sample records 100,000 to 130,000 clones, around nine tenths being singletons. The sequenced material came from peripheral blood. V is TRBV24-1 and J is TRBJ2-6; 11 positions match TRBD1. The receptor was isolated from a woman in her 30s with acute or convalescent COVID-19. The CDR3 protein is CATSGGQGAPSGANVLTF. CDR3 DNA sequence: TGTGCCACCAGTGGCGGACAGGGGGCGCCCTCTGGGGCCAACGTCCTGACTTTC.